The clone carrying this T cell receptor beta chain has more than one count but fewer than ten. This sample is part of a study of identical twins. TCRdb independently ran MiXCR on the 5' RACE reads; one entry per CDR3 protein. The sample has roughly 480,000 distinct CDR3 sequences, roughly a quarter seen once. The CDR3 runs to 18 residues. Germline CDR1 and CDR2: SQVTM and ANQGSEA. V shed 6 bases and J shed 0 bases, with 27 bases lying between them. The same sample was also used in a study of T cells expressing NK-cell markers.

Sequencing input: CD4+ T cells sorted from blood. This clonotype originated in a woman under 30 in good health. The chain is built from TRBV29-1 and TRBJ2-7; D possibly corresponds to TRBD2 (5 bases). CDR3 loop: CSVLLVVIGLPSSYEQYF. CDR3 coding DNA: TGCAGCGTGCTACTAGTTGTTATAGGCCTCCCCAGCTCCTACGAGCAGTACTTC.